The present T cell receptor (beta chain) was sequenced within a study of OX40 agonist ivuxolimab in advanced cancers. Germline CDR1 and CDR2: MNHEY and SVGAGI. The CDR3 has 15 residues. Losses at the gene ends were 2 bases for V and 3 bases for J; bases not matched to a gene: 6. Profiling relied on immunoSEQ multiplex PCR, and the TCRdb table lists in-frame clones only, not all of them. The data hold tens of thousands of clones, with 79% observed a single time. The sequencing here drew on CD4+ or CD8+ T cells sorted from blood, taken in a trial of the OX40 agonist ivuxolimab. The chain recombines TRBV6-5 with TRBJ2-5, with 7 nucleotides matching TRBD2. The receptor was derived from an adult with an advanced solid tumor such as melanoma, head and neck, liver or kidney cancer. The CDR3 coding sequence is TGTGCCAGCAGTTACGTTATGGCGGGGGAAGAGACCCAGTACTTC. It codes for CASSYVMAGEETQYF.